The rows below give T cell receptor beta chains drawn from one sample of a study of blood T cell repertoires in COVID-19. The table came from immunoSEQ multiplex PCR; TCRdb's copy has only in-frame clones and leaves some out. The profile shows some 250,000 clones, approximately 83% of them singletons. Material: PBMCs or T cells enriched from blood (not recorded which). The receptors shown here come from a woman between 50 and 59 years old who had recovered from COVID-19. Both conserved end residues are trimmed from each CDR3. Expanded clones get a size class; other rows say once, few or many, or leave the size out.

size | V | CDR3
few | TRBV11-2 | ASILNSPLH
. | TRBV5-1 | ASSSETGIITEAF
. | TRBV5-1 | ASSSPSQGNTEAF
. | TRBV2 | ASSEGLRTGSYEQY
once | TRBV18 | ASSPGGGAYEQY
. | TRBV30 | AWSVLTGRWTF
. | TRBV4-2 | ASSQGLAGSSYNEQF
. | TRBV18 | ASSDTPRGNNQPQH
. | TRBV19 | ASIGILAVNTGELF
. | TRBV5-1 | ASSLASRTGAEAF
. | TRBV7-2 | ASSLGGLAGVEQY
. | TRBV7-2 | ASSLVIWVDRDVYEQY
once | TRBV5-4 | ASSQNSRGHRGYT
. | TRBV14 | ASSQPLTGHTEAF
. | TRBV27 | ASSGTGTYEQY
. | TRBV29-1 | SVGLGQEQY
once | TRBV5-6 | ASGRTGSETQY
. | TRBV15 | ATRLGGVEKLF
. | TRBV19 | ASRRTYTSGAYNEQF
. | TRBV4-1 | ASSQRGLAGELETQY
. | TRBV12-3/TRBV12-4 | ASTSGLKYEQY
. | TRBV13 | ASSLVPGNEQY
. | TRBV7-3 | ASSLTGLVNNEQF
. | TRBV5-6 | ASSLEIAKNIQY
once | TRBV20-1 | SARGSNEQF
. | TRBV28 | ASTEVVGPSASGANVLT
. | TRBV13 | ASSTFGTGGRETQY
. | TRBV11-2 | ASSPRLAGVPLEQY
many | TRBV27 | ASSLTATSGRHNEQF
. | TRBV28 | ASRDRVTNYGYT
. | TRBV19 | ASSIGGTETQY
few | TRBV7-2 | ASSLYRQGSYEQY
. | TRBV13 | ASSSLAGSYEQY
. | TRBV6-8 | ASRRVAARGTQY
once | TRBV5-1 | ASSSGRGTDTQY
. | TRBV3-1/TRBV3-2 | ASSQGGEKLF
. | TRBV28 | ASSRTGGSPLH